The 24 T cell receptor beta chains listed next were all sequenced from one sample in a study of blood T cell repertoires in COVID-19. Here immunoSEQ multiplex PCR was the method, and the copy in TCRdb shows in-frame clones only, minus some. This sample carries roughly 150,000 clones, about 80% of them seen once, and the ten largest clones take about 0.5%. The sequenced sample consisted of peripheral blood. All receptors come from a man aged 55 to 70 with acute or convalescent COVID-19.

V gene TRBV5-1 combines with J gene TRBJ1-4; a weak D match, TRBD1 (5 bases). The V gene lost 4 bases and the J gene lost 2 bases, with 12 bases spanning the gap. This CDR3 has 15 amino acids. Germline V lookup: CDR1 SGHRS, CDR2 YFSETQ. The CDR3 nucleotides are TGCGCCAGCAGCCCGTCGGAGGGGACTAATGAAAAACTGTTTTTT. Translating it yields CASSPSEGTNEKLFF. Filled out from reference TRBV5-1 and TRBJ1-4, the complete variable domain reads KAGVTQTPRYLIKTRGQQVTLSCSPISGHRSVSWYQQTPGQGLQFLFEYFSETQRNKGNFPGRFSGRQFSNSRSEMNVSTLELGDSALYLCASSPSEGTNEKLFFGSGTQLSVL.

The chain links TRBV5-4 to TRBJ2-1; a possible D gene is TRBD2 (7 bases). The germline V and J ends were trimmed by 4 bases and 10 bases, with 24 bases remaining between them. This CDR3 contains 16 residues. Germline assignment: CDR1 SGHNT and CDR2 YYREEE (reference sequence). The CDR3 DNA follows: TGTGCCAGCAGCCTGGAGGCAGGGAGGGGGACAAGGGAGCAGTTCTTC. It translates to CASSLEAGRGTREQFF.

The CDR3 DNA is TGTGCCAGCAAGTTTATACGGGAGACCCAGTACTTC. It is translated as CASKFIRETQYF. This rearrangement joins TRBV12-3 or TRBV12-4 to TRBJ2-5, with D unresolved. This CDR3 comprises 12 residues. The ends were cut back, 7 bases at V and 5 bases at J, with 11 bases in the middle.

This clone has only a few counts. The V and J genes are TRBV11-2 and TRBJ2-1; TRBD2 aligns across 7 bases. The germline CDR1 and CDR2 sequences are SGHAT and FQNNGV. Unmatched junction bases numbered 12, after V lost 6 bases and J lost 4 bases. The CDR3 covers 16 residues. DNA of the CDR3: TGTGCCAGCAGACGCCCTGGGCGGGGAGGGTACAATGAGCAGTTCTTC. As protein: CASRRPGRGGYNEQFF.

Written as DNA, the CDR3 is TGTGCCAGCAGCTCCCGGACTAGCGGGGGGCCGGGTGAGCAGTTCTTC. Translation: CASSSRTSGGPGEQFF. This chain joins TRBV5-4 and TRBJ2-1; 14 bases align to TRBD2. Unmatched junction bases numbered 8, after V lost 3 bases and J lost 9 bases. Germline V gives CDR1 SGHNT, CDR2 YYREEE (reference sequence). CDR3 size: 16 residues.

The chain carries TRBV3-1 (or the pseudogene TRBV3-2) and TRBJ2-5; TRBD1 aligns across 9 bases. The J segment lost 4 bases and the V segment lost 4 bases, leaving 4 bases of the junction unmatched. This CDR3 comprises 14 residues. The germline V gene encodes CDR1 LGHDT and CDR2 YNNKEL (reference sequence). The CDR3 reads CASSLRTGVETQYF. The CDR3 coding sequence is TGTGCCAGCAGCCTTCGGACAGGGGTAGAGACCCAGTACTTC.

This chain links TRBV28 with TRBJ1-5, with D possibly matching TRBD1 (5 bases). In germline, CDR1 is MDHEN, CDR2 SYDVKM. Trimming took off 10 bases at V and 1 base at J, with 14 bases between the two ends. The length of the CDR3 is 14 residues. CDR3 DNA sequence: TGTGCCACCCGAGACAGTGTCAGCAATCAGCCCCAGCATTTT. Its protein is CATRDSVSNQPQHF.

J is TRBJ2-1 and V is TRBV9, with a weak D call TRBD1 (7 bases). The CDR3 runs to 16 residues. CDR1 and CDR2 (germline): SGDLS, YYNGEE. The V gene lost 3 bases and the J gene lost 6 bases, with 19 bases spanning the gap. The CDR3 here is CASSGASAGGINEQFF. CDR3 bases: TGTGCCAGCAGCGGGGCTTCGGCAGGGGGGATCAATGAGCAGTTCTTC. Supplemented by reference TRBV9 and TRBJ2-1, the full variable domain reads DSGVTQTPKHLITATGQRVTLRCSPRSGDLSVYWYQQSLDQGLQFLIQYYNGEERAKGNILERFSAQQFPDLHSELNLSSLELGDSALYFCASSGASAGGINEQFFGPGTRLTVL.

V is TRBV10-3 and J is TRBJ2-7; 7 nucleotides line up with TRBD2. With V trimmed by 2 bases and J by 1 base, 5 bases remained unmatched. The CDR3 runs to 15 residues. In germline, CDR1 is ENHRY, CDR2 SYGVKD. The CDR3 spells CAISEGRGRSYEQYF. The CDR3 DNA follows: TGTGCCATCAGTGAGGGGAGGGGAAGGTCCTACGAGCAGTACTTC.

The chain carries TRBV6-1 and TRBJ1-5; 8 positions agree with TRBD1. The CDR3 loop spans 17 amino acids. Trimming at V came to 0 bases and at J to 3 bases, leaving 7 bases not matched to a gene. Germline CDR1 reads MNHNS; CDR2 reads SASEGT. The CDR3, as DNA: TGTGCCAGCAGTGAAGCCCGACAGGGGATGATCAATCAGCCCCAGCATTTT. Protein: CASSEARQGMINQPQHF.

The chain recombines TRBV24-1 with TRBJ2-7; a weak D match, TRBD2 (6 bases). V gave up 2 bases and J gave up 7 bases, with 11 bases separating them. The CDR3 is made up of 13 amino acids. CDR1 is KGHDR and CDR2 is SFDVKD in the germline V gene. This CDR3 reads CATSDSLGLEQYF. CDR3 coding DNA: TGTGCCACCAGTGATTCTCTTGGACTAGAGCAGTACTTC.

Here the CDR3 reads CASSFATADSTDTQYF. The CDR3 DNA reads TGTGCCAGCAGCTTTGCTACGGCGGATAGCACAGATACGCAGTATTTT. This chain uses TRBV5-6 with TRBJ2-3; D unresolved. CDR1 and CDR2 from the germline V gene are SGHDT and YYEEEE. This CDR3 has 16 amino acids. V lost 2 bases and J 0 bases, leaving 13 bases between the germline ends.

This CDR3 is CASSPDRGNSPLHF. CDR3 DNA sequence: TGTGCCAGCAGCCCGGACAGGGGCAATTCACCCCTCCACTTT. This rearrangement joins TRBV5-6 to TRBJ1-6; 9 nucleotides align to TRBD1. The CDR3 contains 14 residues. Germline V lookup: CDR1 SGHDT, CDR2 YYEEEE. Trimming cost V 4 bases and J 7 bases; bases outside gene matches: 3.

The chain carries TRBV5-4 and TRBJ1-2; D gene unclear. CDR1 is SGHNT, CDR2 YYREEE, per germline (reference sequence). This CDR3 has 13 amino acids. V lost 4 bases and J lost 9, with 16 bases in between. CDR3 region: CASSPSGLGSYTF. As DNA, the CDR3 is TGTGCCAGCAGCCCCTCGGGGTTGGGGAGCTACACCTTC.

This rearrangement joins TRBV18 to TRBJ1-2, with D possibly TRBD1 on 5 matching bases. V was shortened by 4 bases and J by 6 bases, with 18 bases between the two germline ends. Germline CDR1 is KGHSH and CDR2 is LQKENI. This CDR3 comprises 15 residues. CDR3 coding DNA: TGTGCCAGCTCACTATCTCCGGGCAGGGTTGATGGCTACACCTTC. Its protein product is CASSLSPGRVDGYTF.

The gene calls are TRBV29-1 and TRBJ2-7; tentatively, D is TRBD2 (6 bases). The V gene lost 7 bases and the J gene lost 6 bases, with 10 bases spanning the gap. Germline lookup yields CDR1 SQVTM and CDR2 ANQGSEA. There are 10 residues in the CDR3. The CDR3 nucleotides are TGCAGCGCCGGAGGGATCGAGCAGTACTTC. This codes for CSAGGIEQYF.

This rearrangement joins TRBV4-1 to TRBJ2-1; the D gene is possibly TRBD2 (5 bases). The V end lost 0 bases, the J end lost 9 bases, and 12 bases lay between the germline ends. CDR1 is MGHRA, CDR2 YSYEKL, per germline. This CDR3 comprises 14 residues. CDR3 region: CASSQDRLAGEQFF. The CDR3 DNA is TGCGCCAGCAGCCAAGATAGGCTAGCAGGTGAGCAGTTCTTC.

The V gene is TRBV25-1, the J gene TRBJ2-7; 10 bases fit TRBD1. Per the germline V gene, CDR1 is MGHDK and CDR2 is SYGVNS. This CDR3 spans 15 amino acids. With 2 bases clipped from V and 3 bases from J, the junction kept 4 bases outside the gene matches. In nucleotides, the CDR3 is TGTGCCAGCAGTGAAGGGACAGGGGCAAACTACGAGCAGTACTTC. Its translation: CASSEGTGANYEQYF.

V is TRBV9 and J is TRBJ2-7, with 9 nucleotides matching TRBD2. The V gene's germline CDR1 is SGDLS and CDR2 YYNGEE. CDR3 length: 14 amino acids. V was clipped by 0 bases and J by 7 bases; unmatched bases: 5. The CDR3 DNA follows: TGTGCCAGCAGCGTAGTTAGCGGGGGTGGAGAGCAGTACTTC. Amino acid sequence: CASSVVSGGGEQYF.

The chain combines TRBV6-6 with TRBJ2-7; 8 nucleotides match TRBD1. Germline CDR1 reads MNHNY; CDR2 reads SVGAGI (reference sequence). There are 14 residues in the CDR3. Trimming removed 8 bases from V and 5 bases from J; junction bases left unmatched: 11. The CDR3 sequence: CASEDRTGPDEQYF. The CDR3 nucleotides are TGTGCCAGCGAGGATCGGACAGGGCCCGACGAGCAGTACTTC.

This clone has just a few counts. The genes are TRBV29-1 and TRBJ2-7; D perhaps matches TRBD1 (6 bases). Germline V CDR1 and CDR2: SQVTM, ANQGSEA. There are 17 residues in the CDR3. V was pared by 6 bases and J by 1 base, with 25 bases between. The CDR3 nucleotides are TGCAGCGTGCAGGGATCCGACAGAGATAGGGGGTCCTACGAGCAGTACTTC. Translated: CSVQGSDRDRGSYEQYF.

As DNA, the CDR3 is TGCGCCAGCAGCTTGAGTCCCGGGAGCACAGATACGCAGTATTTT. Its translation is CASSLSPGSTDTQYF. This rearrangement joins TRBV5-1 to TRBJ2-3; no reliable D call. The germline CDR1 and CDR2 sequences are SGHRS and YFSETQ. Trimming took 1 base from V and 0 from J, leaving 9 bases between them. The CDR3 spans 15 residues. Drawing the rest from reference TRBV5-1 and TRBJ2-3, the complete variable domain is KAGVTQTPRYLIKTRGQQVTLSCSPISGHRSVSWYQQTPGQGLQFLFEYFSETQRNKGNFPGRFSGRQFSNSRSEMNVSTLELGDSALYLCASSLSPGSTDTQYFGPGTRLTVL.

J is TRBJ1-3 and V is TRBV5-1; D not resolved. V was pared by 0 bases and J by 0 bases, with 13 bases between. Germline CDR1 reads SGHRS; CDR2 reads YFSETQ. CDR3 length: 17 amino acids. CDR3 nucleotide sequence: TGCGCCAGCAGCTTGGCAACTTTATCCGTCTCTGGAAACACCATATATTTT. It yields the protein CASSLATLSVSGNTIYF.

The chain links TRBV25-1 to TRBJ2-1, with 8 bases fitting TRBD1. V shed 3 bases and J 5 bases; nucleotides not matched to a gene: 9. Looked up from germline, CDR1 is MGHDK and CDR2 is SYGVNS. This CDR3 is built from 16 residues. The CDR3 sequence: CASSEGTGLRNNEQFF. CDR3 DNA: TGTGCCAGCAGTGAGGGGACAGGCCTTCGAAACAATGAGCAGTTCTTC.